Shown below are 21 T cell receptor beta chains from a single sample sequenced in a study of tumor-infiltrating lymphocytes in primary liver carcinoma. A primer in the constant region served to generate TCR beta cDNA from 500 ng of total RNA. Three nested multiplex PCR rounds, a slightly modified ARM-PCR method, built the TCR beta libraries. The opening two PCR rounds, about 11 cycles each, paired TRBV1-TRBV30 forward primers with a C-beta reverse primer. MiXCR, run by TCRdb on the multiplex PCR reads, gives a single entry per CDR3 protein. The sample comprises around 100,000 distinct CDR3 sequences, 55% to 80% of which are singletons, and about 12% rests with the top ten. Taking about 19-31 mg of unsorted bulk tissue, the authors co-extracted RNA and DNA. Specimen: liver tumor tissue from sampling region 2. Subset given: tumor region T2, inferior pole. Receptors were obtained from an older woman with primary liver carcinoma and hepatitis B virus infection.

Concerning this clonotype itself: No conserved phenylalanine or tryptophan is present at the end of the CDR3, so a read error is the likely explanation. The rearrangement joins TRBV7-8 to TRBJ2-1; D is uncertain. Germline V gene sequence: CDR1 SGHVS, CDR2 FQNEAQ. This CDR3 has 17 residues. The CDR3 is CTSSPPGKGLPYNEQFS. In DNA, the CDR3 is TGTACCAGCAGCCCGCCCGGCAAAGGGTTACCCTACAATGAGCAGTTCTCC.

This clonotype was observed at least ten times. The CDR3, as DNA: TGCAGCGTTGTAAATCCAGATACTACCGGGGAGCTGTTTTTT. Translated, it gives CSVVNPDTTGELFF. The rearrangement links TRBV29-1 to TRBJ2-2, with D hard to call. CDR3 length: 14 residues. Looked up from germline, CDR1 is SQVTM and CDR2 is ANQGSEA. Deletions cut 4 bases from V and 5 bases from J, with 14 bases between.

This clonotype occurred many times. The CDR3: CASSFRNYGYTF. CDR3 sequence (DNA): TGTGCCAGCAGCTTTCGTAACTATGGCTACACCTTC. The chain uses TRBV7-2 and TRBJ1-2; D not resolved. Germline V lookup: CDR1 SGHTA, CDR2 FQGNSA. The CDR3 contains 12 residues. V was clipped by 3 bases and J by 1 base, with 3 bases between them.

The J gene is TRBJ1-5, the V gene TRBV21-1; no check of the table's D call, TRBD1, against the DNA was made. TRBV21-1 is given as a pseudogene. The CDR3 contains 17 residues. This CDR3 is CASSPPKGQGMRQPQHF. In DNA form, the CDR3 reads TGTGCCAGCAGTCCCCCGAAGGGACAGGGGATGCGTCAGCCCCAGCATTTT.

The rearrangement uses TRBV7-3 and TRBJ2-2; no reliable D call. Trimming removed 7 bases from V and 4 bases from J, with 13 bases in between. CDR1 and CDR2 (germline): SGHTA, FQGTGA. The CDR3 contains 14 residues. The CDR3: CASNSSGPTGELFF. CDR3 DNA sequence: TGTGCCAGCAACTCCTCAGGTCCCACCGGGGAGCTGTTTTTT.

Relative to its sample, this clonotype is medium-sized. The V call is TRBV12-3 or TRBV12-4, the J call TRBJ2-2, with 9 positions matching TRBD1. This CDR3 region has 15 residues. V dropped 6 bases and J dropped 3; count of bases not matched to a gene: 5. CDR3 coding DNA: TGTGCCAGCAGCTTGGGACAGGGATACACCGGGGAGCTGTTTTTT. This encodes CASSLGQGYTGELFF.

CDR3 amino acids: CASSGEQRGNEQFF. The CDR3 nucleotides read TGTGCCAGCAGTGGGGAGCAGAGAGGGAATGAGCAGTTCTTC. The rearrangement links TRBV6-4 to TRBJ2-1; D possibly corresponds to TRBD2 (5 bases). V was pared by 4 bases and J by 7 bases, with 14 bases between. Germline values: CDR1 MRHNA, CDR2 SNTAGT. This CDR3 is built from 14 residues.

In this sample, this clonotype turned up many times. The gene calls are TRBV5-1 and TRBJ2-2, with 10 bases identical to TRBD1. After removal of 10 bases from V and 3 bases from J, the junction contained 12 bases not matched to a gene. Per the germline V gene, CDR1 is SGHRS and CDR2 is YFSETQ. The CDR3 consists of 16 residues. The CDR3 nucleotides read TGCGCCGTTCGCCTGACAGGGGGCGCGGACACCGGGGAGCTGTTTTTT. The encoded protein is CAVRLTGGADTGELFF.

On this clonotype: This clone may be a read error of a much larger clone one base away. V gene TRBV28 combines with J gene TRBJ1-6; D is unresolved. V gave up 5 bases and J gave up 0 bases, with 8 bases separating them. The CDR3 runs to 15 residues. Germline V CDR1 and CDR2: MDHEN, SYDVKM. CDR3 sequence (DNA): TGTGCCAGCAGTCCTCCACGCTCCTATAATTCACCCCTCCACTTT. Its translation: CASSPPRSYNSPLHF.

This clonotype is a singleton in its sample. This clone may be a read error of a much larger clone one base away. The chain is built from TRBV5-1 and TRBJ2-3; D may be TRBD1 or TRBD2 (5 bases each). Per germline, CDR1 SGHRS and CDR2 YFSETQ. This CDR3 is built from 14 residues. As DNA, the CDR3 is TGCGCCTGCAGCTCGGGACGACGCACAGATACGCAGTATTTT. This codes for CACSSGRRTDTQYF.

A note on this clonotype: A much larger clone lies a single base off, so this may be a read error. The rearrangement uses TRBV7-3 and TRBJ2-5, with D possibly TRBD2 on 6 matching bases. Germline values: CDR1 SGHTA, CDR2 FQGTGA. CDR3 length: 14 amino acids. The CDR3 sequence: CVSSPDGSTKTQYF. In nucleotides, the CDR3 is TGTGTCAGCAGCCCTGACGGGAGTACAAAGACCCAGTACTTC.

In regard to this clonotype: Mismatch with germline at one junction end may stem from a read error. This sequence joins TRBV29-1 and TRBJ1-5, with D unresolved. The CDR3 is made up of 13 amino acids. CDR1 is SQVTM and CDR2 is ANQGSEA in the germline V gene. CDR3 DNA: TGTAGCGTTGGGATAGGGCTGAATCAGCCCCAGCATTTT. The encoded protein is CSVGIGLNQPQHF.

Regarding this clonotype: A much larger clone lies a single base off, so this may be a read error. V is TRBV12-3 or TRBV12-4 and J is TRBJ2-2; D gene uncertain. The CDR3 has 16 residues. The V end lost 5 bases, the J end lost 5 bases, and 18 bases lay between the germline ends. The CDR3 DNA reads as TGTGCCAGCAGTCGTCAGCTGGAAATTAATACCGGGGAGCTGTTTTTT. This gives the protein CASSRQLEINTGELFF.

To note about this clonotype: Being one base from a much bigger clone, this may be a read error. In nucleotides, the CDR3 is TGCGCCAGCAGCCTACTTACGAACACCGGGGGGCTGTTTTTT. Translated: CASSLLTNTGGLFF. The chain is built from TRBV5-1 and TRBJ2-2, with D possibly matching TRBD2 (6 bases). This CDR3 contains 14 residues. Germline CDR1 is SGHRS and CDR2 is YFSETQ.

Concerning this clonotype: Germline and junction disagree at one end, which may indicate a read error. The chain links TRBV2 to TRBJ2-5, with D possibly matching TRBD2 (5 bases). This CDR3 spans 12 amino acids. Germline CDR1 SNHLY, CDR2 FYNNEI. The CDR3 is CASNMDGETQYF. CDR3 DNA: TGTGCCAGCAACATGGATGGGGAGACCCAGTATTTC.

For this clonotype: One junction end does not reproduce the germline sequence, and a read error may be involved. The chain couples TRBV11-3 to TRBJ2-2, with D perhaps matching TRBD1 (6 bases). Germline CDR1 and CDR2: SGHNT and YENEEA. The CDR3 is 18 amino acids. CDR3 bases: TGTTCCAGCAGCTTAGATGTTCGGACAGACACGAACACCGGGGAGCTGTTTTTT. It yields the protein CSSSLDVRTDTNTGELFF.

Of note for this clonotype: The conserved closing phenylalanine or tryptophan is absent in this CDR3, likely reflecting a read error. This chain uses TRBV7-9 with TRBJ2-5; D gene unclear. V lost 5 bases, J lost 4 bases, and 5 bases lay in between. The CDR3 has 11 residues. Germline V lookup: CDR1 SEHNR, CDR2 FQNEAQ (reference sequence). The CDR3 reads CASSPRETQYS. In DNA, the CDR3 is TGTGCCAGCAGCCCCCGAGAGACCCAGTACTCC.

In regard to this clonotype: This may be a read error: a much more frequent sequence differs by one nucleotide. The V call is TRBV13, the J call TRBJ2-3; a possible D gene is TRBD1 (5 bases). The CDR3 length is 13 residues. From germline, CDR1 is PRHDT and CDR2 FYEKMQ (reference sequence). V gave up 3 bases and J gave up 3 bases, with 7 bases separating them. The CDR3 region has the DNA TGTGCCAGCAGCTTCAGACAGACAGATACGCAGTATTTT. This encodes CASSFRQTDTQYF.

Note on this clonotype: A much larger clone differs by one base, so this may be a read error. The V gene is TRBV7-9, the J gene TRBJ1-1; 9 positions agree with TRBD1. This CDR3 is 16 amino acids long. CDR1 SEHNR and CDR2 FQNEAQ come from the germline V gene (reference sequence). The CDR3 loop reads CVSSSSGTGHHTEAFF. Written as DNA, the CDR3 is TGTGTCAGCAGCTCCTCCGGGACAGGGCACCACACTGAAGCTTTCTTT. Combining the CDR3 with reference TRBV7-9 and TRBJ1-1 gives the whole variable domain DTGVSQNPRHKITKRGQNVTFRCDPISEHNRLYWYRQTLGQGPEFLTYFQNEAQLEKSRLLSDRFSAERPKGSFSTLEIQRTEQGDSAMYLCVSSSSGTGHHTEAFFGQGTRLTVV.

In regard to this clonotype: The germline gene is not matched at one end of the junction; a read error may be the cause. V usage is TRBV29-1 and J usage is TRBJ2-5; D is perhaps TRBD1 (6 bases). The CDR3 is 15 amino acids. CDR1 is SQVTM, CDR2 ANQGSEA, per germline. CDR3 sequence (DNA): TGCAGCGTTGAAGGGGCTGCAGGGGAGCAAGAGACCCAGTATTTC. Translation: CSVEGAAGEQETQYF.

With regard to this clonotype: This may stem from a read error, because a much larger clone lies one nucleotide away. The chain uses TRBV5-1 and TRBJ2-7; 7 nucleotides line up with TRBD2. The CDR3 runs to 16 residues. In germline, CDR1 is SGHRS, CDR2 YFSETQ. Written as DNA, the CDR3 is TGCGCCAGCAGCTTGGACGGTACAGCGGGATTTTACGATCAGTACTTC. Its protein is CASSLDGTAGFYDQYF.